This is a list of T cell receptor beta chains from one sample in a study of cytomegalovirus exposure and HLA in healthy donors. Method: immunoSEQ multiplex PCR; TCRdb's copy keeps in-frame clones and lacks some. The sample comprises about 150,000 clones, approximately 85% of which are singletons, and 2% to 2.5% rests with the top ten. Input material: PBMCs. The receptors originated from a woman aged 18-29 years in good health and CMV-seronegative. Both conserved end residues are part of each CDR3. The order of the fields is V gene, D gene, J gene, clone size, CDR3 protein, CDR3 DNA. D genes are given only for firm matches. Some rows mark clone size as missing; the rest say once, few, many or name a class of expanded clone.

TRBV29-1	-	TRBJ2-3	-	CSTLTGMTTDTQYF	TGCAGCACCCTGACAGGCATGACGACAGATACGCAGTATTTT
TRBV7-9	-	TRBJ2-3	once	CASSPGGTQYF	TGTGCCAGCAGCCCCGGGGGTACGCAGTATTTT
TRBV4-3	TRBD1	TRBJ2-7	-	CASSQGTGLHEQYF	TGCGCCAGCAGCCAAGGGACAGGGCTACACGAGCAGTACTTC
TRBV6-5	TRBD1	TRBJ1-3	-	CASSDRGISGNTIYF	TGTGCCAGCAGCGACAGGGGGATCTCTGGAAACACCATATATTTT
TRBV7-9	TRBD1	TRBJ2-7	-	CASSLSDRAYEQYF	TGTGCCAGCAGCCTCTCAGACAGGGCCTACGAGCAGTACTTC
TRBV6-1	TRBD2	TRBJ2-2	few	CASSGALNTGELFF	TGTGCCAGTAGCGGGGCCCTCAACACCGGGGAGCTGTTTTTT
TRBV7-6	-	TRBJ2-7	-	CASRAGWGRTHYEQYF	TGTGCCAGCAGGGCAGGGTGGGGGCGGACCCACTACGAGCAGTACTTC
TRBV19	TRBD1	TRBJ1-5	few	CASSSSGGYGNQPQHF	TGTGCCAGTAGTTCCTCAGGGGGATATGGCAATCAGCCCCAGCATTTT
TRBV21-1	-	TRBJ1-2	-	CASSKVTEAAGGNSYDYGYTF	TGTGCCAGCAGCAAAGTGACGGAGGCGGCAGGGGGCAATAGTTACGACTATGGCTACACCTTC
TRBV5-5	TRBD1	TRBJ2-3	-	CASSSIGTGGLTDTQYF	TGTGCCAGCAGCTCCATAGGGACAGGGGGTCTGACAGATACGCAGTATTTT
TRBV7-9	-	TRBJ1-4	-	CASSLAGGTEKLFF	TGTGCCAGCAGCTTAGCGGGGGGTACTGAAAAACTGTTTTTT